This T cell receptor (beta chain) was recovered during a study of blood T cells in healthy people across ages. Germline V gene lookup returns CDR1 MNHNS and CDR2 SASEGT. The CDR3 is 15 amino acids. V was trimmed by 4 bases and J by 0 bases, leaving 10 bases between them. PBMCs were isolated at a quantity of at least 6 million per sample. This clonotype came up many times. The antigen is undetermined. Study-level points and caveats: Aged donors had fewer naive CD4+ cells and lower diversity than long-lived donors.

Using a J-beta primer mix together with a sample-barcoded 5' primer, a second PCR was run for about 7 to 12 cycles. All cDNA molecules were each tagged by a template-switch adaptor with 12 random nucleotides. TCRdb fed the 5' RACE reads into MiXCR, producing one record per CDR3 protein. In the table there are 630,000 or so distinct CDR3 sequences, approximately 29% of which are singletons. The sample consisted of blood. The chain is built from TRBV6-1 and TRBJ2-1; D is ambiguous. The sequence was collected from a woman older than 75 in good health. The CDR3: CASSADGSSYNEQFF. The CDR3 nucleotides are TGTGCCAGCAGTGCCGACGGTAGCTCCTACAATGAGCAGTTCTTC.